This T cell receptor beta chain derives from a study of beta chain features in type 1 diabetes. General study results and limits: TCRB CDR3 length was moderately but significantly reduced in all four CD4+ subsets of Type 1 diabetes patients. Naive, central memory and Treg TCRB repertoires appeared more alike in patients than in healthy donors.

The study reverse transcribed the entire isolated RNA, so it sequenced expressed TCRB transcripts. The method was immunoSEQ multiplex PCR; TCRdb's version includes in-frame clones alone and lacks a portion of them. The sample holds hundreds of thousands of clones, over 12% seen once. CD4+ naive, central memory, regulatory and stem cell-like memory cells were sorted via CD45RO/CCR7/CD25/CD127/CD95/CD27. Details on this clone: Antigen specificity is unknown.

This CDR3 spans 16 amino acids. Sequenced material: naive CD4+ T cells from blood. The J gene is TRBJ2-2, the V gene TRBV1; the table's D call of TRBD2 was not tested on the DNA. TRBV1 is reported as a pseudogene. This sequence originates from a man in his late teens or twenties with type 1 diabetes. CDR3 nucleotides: TGCACCAGCCTTGGGTTTTGCGGGAGTAGTGACGGGGAGCTGTTTTTT. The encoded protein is CTSLGFCGSSDGELFF.